This T cell receptor (beta chain) was retrieved from a study of T-cell memory formation after mild COVID-19. About the research overall: TCR clusters largely stayed donor specific.

On this clonotype: Its antigen is as yet unknown.

Regarding the study as a whole: Pre-infection memory showed some responding clones, and this suggested that cross-reactive memory joined. CD4/CD8 balance characterized clones contracting day 15 to 85, and CD4+ skew characterized later expanders.

Germline CDR1 is DFQATT and CDR2 is SNEGSKA (reference sequence). The CDR3 has 15 residues. V was clipped by 0 bases and J by 2 bases, with 13 bases between them. Each CDR3 protein is one row after TCRdb ran MiXCR on the 5' RACE reads. The sample includes around 82,000 distinct CDR3 sequences, around 13% of them seen just once. The J gene is TRBJ1-2, the V gene TRBV20-1; D gene ambiguous. The clonotype originates from a man aged 18 to 29 who had mild COVID-19 (a few samples of this study predate the infection). Cell type and time point are not known. The sample consisted of PBMCs or a T cell subset sorted from them (not recorded which). CDR3 sequence reads: CSAREFAGDNYGYTF. As DNA, the CDR3 is TGCAGTGCTAGAGAATTCGCAGGAGACAACTATGGCTACACCTTC.